This T cell receptor (beta chain) was captured by sequencing in a study of CD8+ T cells in alopecia areata (dated by TCRdb to 2017 to 2018). Regarding the complete study: Treated patients were enrolled in an open-label pilot trial of oral tofacitinib, 5 to 10 mg twice daily, for moderate-to-severe alopecia areata. Tofacitinib was given for 6 to 18 months, followed by 6 months of follow-up off drug to assess delayed response and recurrence. The SALT score, which quantifies the percentage of affected scalp surface area, was used to measure disease severity in treated patients. The study used high-throughput TCRbeta sequencing to examine T cell clonal expansion in alopecia areata, in both the C3H/HeJ mouse model and human patients. In humans, TCRbeta sequencing was performed on scalp tissue and on sorted CD4+ and CD8+ peripheral blood T cells from healthy controls and from patients with patchy or totalis/universalis alopecia areata. Patients on tofacitinib were biopsied at baseline and after 4 and 24 weeks of treatment, and several of the patients also had a later scalp biopsy. Clonality in the scalp was compared among normal scalp (n=4), patchy alopecia areata scalp (n=8), and alopecia totalis/universalis scalp (n=8). RNA came from the PAXgene miRNA kit for fixed scalp, the miRNeasy kit for PBMCs, and the RNeasy kit for mouse skin. TCRbeta CDR3 regions were amplified by immunoSEQ multiplex PCR with 35 Vbeta forward and 13 Jbeta reverse primers.

Details on this clone: Its antigen is still unknown. No base-level quality is on record; no much larger clone is a single base apart. In the same sample, other DNA sequences code for this CDR3.

Relative to germline, V is missing 0 bases and J is missing 4 bases, with 0 bases of the junction outside any gene match. The germline V gene sets CDR1 to MNHEY and CDR2 to SVGAGI. The CDR3 starts with the cysteine, ends with the phenylalanine, and has 15 residues. Of all the DNA, just the CDR3 is kept, 45 bases in frame from base 1. Overall study outcomes, separate from this receptor: Many expanded lesional clones were found to persist in scalp and blood during tofacitinib treatment, and relapse after treatment cessation may be partly explained by this persistence. Because the treated cohort was small and had just a single nonresponder, larger studies are needed to establish links between baseline CD8+ expansion and response. Higher clonality and more expanded CD8+ clones were observed in lesional scalp than in normal scalp, particularly in alopecia totalis/universalis, a finding suggestive of antigenic drive. Tofacitinib significantly decreased scalp clonality and the number of expanded CD8+ clones among the top 100 scalp clones. Shared TCR sequences between patients were less evident than in mice, which may be partly attributable to HLA diversity in the patient population. Scalp TCR repertoire analysis is complicated because resident alphabeta T cells in normal human skin are also sequenced, whereas mouse skin is dominated by gammadelta T cells.

The method behind the library was the immunoSEQ multiplex PCR assay. RNA was extracted from all samples and reverse transcribed into cDNA as template for TCR sequencing. First-strand cDNA was synthesized with SuperScript III using a 2:1 mix of oligo-dT and random hexamers. A synthetic immune receptor repertoire was used to assess amplification bias, and residual bias was removed computationally. Per the source publication's procedure: Raw reads were preprocessed for error removal, and CDR3 was defined according to IMGT conventions as running from the conserved cysteine to phenylalanine. Clonality was computed by normalizing Shannon entropy by log2 of the number of productive unique TCRs and subtracting the result from 1. Whether each scalp clone was CD4 or CD8 was inferred by checking scalp TCRbeta sequences against the CD4 and CD8 repertoires from sorted blood. The clones in this table, taken by TCRdb from immuneACCESS, are in-frame only. Not every clone is retained; where verified, under half of the shortfall comes from an unresolved V gene, and the cause of the rest is unknown. The V and J calls and clone size were taken over from that table, and D and trimming were inferred from the DNA. Within this sample are 180,000 or so clones, with approximately 50% of them counted one time only. The ten most abundant clones make up over 9.5% of the sample.

The treatment or condition label, as the study defines it: oral pan-JAK inhibitor, 5-10 mg twice daily. Lesional scalp punch biopsies and peripheral blood were collected from alopecia areata patients. PBMCs were separated by density centrifugation and stained for CD3, CD4 and CD8, after which CD4+ and CD8+ T cells were sorted on a FACSAria. This receptor chain uses TRBV6-5 and TRBJ2-7; TRBD2 matches 13 bases in the middle. Sequences were derived from CD8+ T cells sorted from blood, sampled around week 53, from a patient treated with tofacitinib. The clonotype comes from a human donor with alopecia areata. The DNA sequence reads TGTGCCAGCAGTTACTCGACTAGCGGGGGGTACGAGCAGTACTTC. The resulting protein is CASSYSTSGGYEQYF.